This T cell receptor beta chain was found in a study of monozygotic twins with inflammatory bowel disease. Germline CDR1 reads SGHTA; CDR2 reads FQGNSA. The CDR3 has 16 residues. Reanalyzing the 5' RACE reads, TCRdb keeps one entry per CDR3 protein, without DNA. This repertoire comprises 350,000 to 500,000 distinct CDR3 sequences; its ten largest clones make up more than 2%. The sequence was collected from a human donor with ulcerative colitis or Crohn's disease, or a healthy co-twin of an affected twin (not recorded which). The sequencing sample was made of blood. The V and J genes are TRBV7-2 and TRBJ2-7; TCRdb's D call, TRBD1, is unchecked because there is no DNA. CDR3: CASSSPSPGGISEQYF.